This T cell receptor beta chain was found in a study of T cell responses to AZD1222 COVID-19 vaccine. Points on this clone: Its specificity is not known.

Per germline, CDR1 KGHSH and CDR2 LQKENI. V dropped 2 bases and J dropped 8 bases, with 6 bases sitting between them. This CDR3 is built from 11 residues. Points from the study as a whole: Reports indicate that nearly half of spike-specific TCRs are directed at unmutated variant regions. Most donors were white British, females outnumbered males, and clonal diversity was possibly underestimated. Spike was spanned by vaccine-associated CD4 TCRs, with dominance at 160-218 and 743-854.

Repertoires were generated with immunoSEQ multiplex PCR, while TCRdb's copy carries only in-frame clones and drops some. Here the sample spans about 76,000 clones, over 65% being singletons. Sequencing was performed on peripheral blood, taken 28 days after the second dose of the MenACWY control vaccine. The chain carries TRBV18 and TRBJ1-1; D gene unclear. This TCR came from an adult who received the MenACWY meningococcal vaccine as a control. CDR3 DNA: TGTGCCAGCTCACCAAAGACGGAAGCTTTCTTT. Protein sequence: CASSPKTEAFF.